This T cell receptor (beta chain) was captured in a study of immune evolution from preneoplasia to lung adenocarcinoma. Data came from immunoSEQ multiplex PCR; TCRdb stores just in-frame clones and leaves some out. Of fewer than 50,000 clones listed, under 80% are singletons. Germline CDR1 SQVTM, CDR2 ANQGSEA. Trimming took 4 bases from V and 0 from J, leaving 7 bases between them. The CDR3 is 12 residues long. The V call is TRBV29-1, the J call TRBJ2-7, with D possibly matching TRBD2 (5 bases). The sample consisted of FFPE invasive lung adenocarcinoma tissue. This TCR derives from a person aged 55 to 69 with lung adenocarcinoma. The CDR3 DNA is TGCAGCGTTGGTGGGAGCTCCTACGAGCAGTACTTC. Protein: CSVGGSSYEQYF.